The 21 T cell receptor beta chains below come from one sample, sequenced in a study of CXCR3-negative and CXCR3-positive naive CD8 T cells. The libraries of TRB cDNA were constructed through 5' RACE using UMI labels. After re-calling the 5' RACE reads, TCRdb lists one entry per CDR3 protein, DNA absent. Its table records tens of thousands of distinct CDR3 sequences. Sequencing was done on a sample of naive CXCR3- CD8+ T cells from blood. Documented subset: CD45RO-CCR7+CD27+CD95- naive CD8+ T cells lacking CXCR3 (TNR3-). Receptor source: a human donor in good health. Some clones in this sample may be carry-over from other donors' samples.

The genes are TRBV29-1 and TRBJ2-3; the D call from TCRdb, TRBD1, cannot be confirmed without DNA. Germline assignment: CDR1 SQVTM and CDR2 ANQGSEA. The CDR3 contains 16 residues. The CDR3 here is CSVEDRGAGPRGTQYF.

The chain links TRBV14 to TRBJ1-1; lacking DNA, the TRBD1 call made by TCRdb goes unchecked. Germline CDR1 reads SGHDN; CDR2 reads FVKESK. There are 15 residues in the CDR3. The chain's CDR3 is CASSGTGGLNTEAFF.

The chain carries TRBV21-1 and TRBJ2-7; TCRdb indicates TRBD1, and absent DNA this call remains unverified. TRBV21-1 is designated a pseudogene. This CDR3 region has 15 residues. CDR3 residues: CASSKAGTVDYEQYF.

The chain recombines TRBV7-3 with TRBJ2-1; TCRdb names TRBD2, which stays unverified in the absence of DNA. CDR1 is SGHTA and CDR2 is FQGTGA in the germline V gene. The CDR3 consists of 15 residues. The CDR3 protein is CASSTGLASYNEQFF.

The CDR3 here is CASSRGLTNTYEQYF. The V gene is TRBV4-1, the J gene TRBJ2-7. This CDR3 spans 15 amino acids. Germline lookup yields CDR1 MGHRA and CDR2 YSYEKL.

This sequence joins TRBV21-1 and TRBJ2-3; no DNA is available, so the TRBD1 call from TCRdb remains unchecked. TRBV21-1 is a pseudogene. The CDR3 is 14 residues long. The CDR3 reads CASSLPLLTDTQYF.

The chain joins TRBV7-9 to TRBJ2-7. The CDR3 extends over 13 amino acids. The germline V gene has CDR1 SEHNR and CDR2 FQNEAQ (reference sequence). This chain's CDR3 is CASSSDRALEQYF.

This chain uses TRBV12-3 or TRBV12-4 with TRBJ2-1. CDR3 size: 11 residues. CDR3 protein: CASILYNEQFF.

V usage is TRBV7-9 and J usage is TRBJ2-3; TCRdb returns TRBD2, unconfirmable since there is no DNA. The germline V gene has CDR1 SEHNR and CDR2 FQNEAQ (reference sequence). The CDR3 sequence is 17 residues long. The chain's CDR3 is CASSFSRTSVRTDTQYF.

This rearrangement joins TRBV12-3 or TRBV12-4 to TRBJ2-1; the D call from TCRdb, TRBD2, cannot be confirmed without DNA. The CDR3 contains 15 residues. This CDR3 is CASSSLAGAWDEQFF.

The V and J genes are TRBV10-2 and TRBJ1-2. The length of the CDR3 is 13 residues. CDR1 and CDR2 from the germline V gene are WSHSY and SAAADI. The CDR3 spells CASSQGWNYGYTF.

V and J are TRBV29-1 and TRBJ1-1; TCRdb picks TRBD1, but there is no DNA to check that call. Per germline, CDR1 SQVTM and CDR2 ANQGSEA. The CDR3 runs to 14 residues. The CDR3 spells CSVKIRDRYTEAFF. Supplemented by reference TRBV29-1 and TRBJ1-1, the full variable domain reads SAVISQKPSRDICQRGTSLTIQCQVDSQVTMMFWYRQQPGQSLTLIATANQGSEATYESGFVIDKFPISRPNLTFSTLTVSNMSPEDSSIYLCSVKIRDRYTEAFFGQGTRLTVV.

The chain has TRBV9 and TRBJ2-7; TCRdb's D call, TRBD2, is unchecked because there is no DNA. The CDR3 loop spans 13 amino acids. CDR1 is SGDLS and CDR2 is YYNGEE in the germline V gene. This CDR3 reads CASSSGTSGVQYF.

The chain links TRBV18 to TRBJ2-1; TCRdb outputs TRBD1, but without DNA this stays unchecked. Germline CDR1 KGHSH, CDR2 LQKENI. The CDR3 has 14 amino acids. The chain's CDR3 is CASSPPDRANEQFF.

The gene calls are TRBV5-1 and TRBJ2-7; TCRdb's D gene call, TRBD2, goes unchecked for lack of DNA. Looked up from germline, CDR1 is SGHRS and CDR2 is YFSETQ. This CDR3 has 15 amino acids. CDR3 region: CASSLTSGIIYEQYF.

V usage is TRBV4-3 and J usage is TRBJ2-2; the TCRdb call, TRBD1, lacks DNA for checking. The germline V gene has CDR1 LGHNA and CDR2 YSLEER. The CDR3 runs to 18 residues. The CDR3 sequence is CASSQDGGQTINTGELFF.

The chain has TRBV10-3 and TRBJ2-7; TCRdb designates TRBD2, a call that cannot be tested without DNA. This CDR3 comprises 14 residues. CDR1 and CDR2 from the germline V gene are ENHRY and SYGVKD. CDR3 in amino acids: CAISGTSGSYEQYF.

CDR3 loop: CSVVLLAEAFF. The J gene is TRBJ1-1, the V gene TRBV29-1. The CDR3 is 11 amino acids. The germline V gene has CDR1 SQVTM and CDR2 ANQGSEA.

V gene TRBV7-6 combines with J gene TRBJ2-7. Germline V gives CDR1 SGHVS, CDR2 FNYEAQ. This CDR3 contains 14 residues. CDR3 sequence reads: CASSLGGGYNEQYF.

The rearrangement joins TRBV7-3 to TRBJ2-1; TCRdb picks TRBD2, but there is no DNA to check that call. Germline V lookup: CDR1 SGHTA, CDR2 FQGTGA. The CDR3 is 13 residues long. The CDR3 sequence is CASSFISGNEQFF. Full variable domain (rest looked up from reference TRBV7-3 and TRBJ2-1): GAGVSQTPSNKVTEKGKYVELRCDPISGHTALYWYRQSLGQGPEFLIYFQGTGAADDSGLPNDRFFAVRPEGSVSTLKIQRTERGDSAVYLCASSFISGNEQFFGPGTRLTVL.

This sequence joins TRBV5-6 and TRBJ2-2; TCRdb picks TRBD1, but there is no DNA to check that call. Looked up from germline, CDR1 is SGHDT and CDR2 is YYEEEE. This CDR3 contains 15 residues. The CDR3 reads CASSIRRGYTGELFF. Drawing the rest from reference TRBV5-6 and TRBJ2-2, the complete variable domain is DAGVTQSPTHLIKTRGQQVTLRCSPKSGHDTVSWYQQALGQGPQFIFQYYEEEERQRGNFPDRFSGHQFPNYSSELNVNALLLGDSALYLCASSIRRGYTGELFFGEGSRLTVL.